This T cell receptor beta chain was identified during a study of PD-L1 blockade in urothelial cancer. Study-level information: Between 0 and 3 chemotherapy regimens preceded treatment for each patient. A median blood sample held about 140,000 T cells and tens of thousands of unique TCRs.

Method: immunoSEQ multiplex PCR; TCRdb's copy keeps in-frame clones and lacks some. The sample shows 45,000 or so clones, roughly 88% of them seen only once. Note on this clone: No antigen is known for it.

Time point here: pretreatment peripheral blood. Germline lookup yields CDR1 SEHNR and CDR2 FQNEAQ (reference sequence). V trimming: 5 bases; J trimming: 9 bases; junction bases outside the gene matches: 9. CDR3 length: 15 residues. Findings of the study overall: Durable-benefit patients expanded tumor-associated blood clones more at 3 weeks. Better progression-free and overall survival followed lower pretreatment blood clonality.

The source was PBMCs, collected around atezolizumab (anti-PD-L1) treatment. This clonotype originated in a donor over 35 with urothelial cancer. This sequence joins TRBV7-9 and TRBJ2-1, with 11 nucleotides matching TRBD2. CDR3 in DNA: TGTGCCAGCAGCACCGGGACTAGCGGAGGGGGTGAGCAGTTCTTC. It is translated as CASSTGTSGGGEQFF.